The 2 T cell receptor delta chains below were found in one sample sequenced in a study of γδ T cells in repeated Plasmodium falciparum infection. TCRdb reanalysed the multiplex PCR reads via CATT. The sample carries around 46,000 delta-chain clones, 1.5% to 2% recorded once. Vgamma9/Vdelta2+ and Vdelta2-negative gammadelta T cells were flow-sorted from PBMC for bulk sequencing. The sequenced sample consisted of gamma-delta T cells from blood. These TCRs come from a pool of human donors (malaria-infected and uninfected, not separated).

This clone was seen only a few times. The TCRdb protein, from a much larger clone, departs from this DNA's translation at residue 3, likely by read error; the protein shown derives from the DNA. V usage is TRDV2 and J usage is TRDJ1; 11 positions match TRDD3. Since TCRdb gives no J gene, matching the DNA to germline was used here to assign it. This CDR3 has 16 residues. Unmatched junction bases numbered 15, after V lost 9 bases and J lost 4 bases. Germline CDR1 reads GEAIGNYY; CDR2 reads EKD. CDR3 sequence reads: CARLLLGDKSGDKLIF. In DNA form, the CDR3 reads TGTGCCCGTTTGCTACTGGGGGATAAATCGGGCGATAAACTCATCTTT.

In this sample, this clone turned up a few times. TCRdb's entry gives the protein of a much larger clone, which mismatches this DNA's translation at residue 14, likely from a read error; the protein reported here is translated from the DNA. The gene calls are TRDV1 and TRDJ1; TRDD3 might be the D (6 bases). No J segment appears in TCRdb, so it was assigned here by matching the sequence to germline. Trimming left V 0 bases short and J 1 base short, with 27 bases between. The CDR3 loop spans 21 amino acids. The germline gives CDR1 TSWWSYY, CDR2 QGS. CDR3 amino acids: CALGELRTYNRTGSCTDKLIF. Written as DNA, the CDR3 is TGTGCTCTTGGGGAACTAAGGACCTACAACCGAACTGGGAGTTGCACCGATAAACTCATCTTT.